Listed below are T cell receptor beta chains from one sample, sequenced in a study of T cell changes during pregnancy in multiple sclerosis. TCRdb's copy holds only in-frame clones and misses some; the assay was immunoSEQ multiplex PCR. Here the sample spans about 130,000 clones, about 95% being singletons. Sequenced here: peripheral blood, sampled after pregnancy. These receptors originate from a female donor with multiple sclerosis, enrolled in a pregnancy study. CDR3s include the opening cysteine and the closing phenylalanine or tryptophan. The D gene is left open where the match is weak. Clone size, where shown, is once, few, many, or a class for clones that have expanded.

TRBJ2-7 | . | TRBV2 | TRBD2 | TGTGCCGGAGGGTTAGGGACTAGCAATTACGAGCAGTACTTC | CAGGLGTSNYEQYF
TRBJ2-7 | . | TRBV19 | TRBD2 | TGTGCCAGTAGTATCGGTGGTCGCGGGAGGGCCTACGAGCAGTACTTC | CASSIGGRGRAYEQYF
TRBJ1-2 | . | TRBV4-3 | . | TGCGCCAGCAGCCAAGATCTGTTATTTGGCTACACCTTC | CASSQDLLFGYTF
TRBJ1-5 | . | TRBV5-6 | . | TGTGCCAGCAGCTTGTCAGGCAGTAGCAATCAGCCCCAGCATTTT | CASSLSGSSNQPQHF
TRBJ2-7 | . | TRBV7-6 | . | TGTGCCAGCAGCCCCGGCAGGGGCGGGTACGAGCAGTACTTC | CASSPGRGGYEQYF
TRBJ1-2 | . | TRBV28 | . | TGTGCCAGCAGTTTATGGGATAGGGCGGGCGGCTACACCTTC | CASSLWDRAGGYTF
TRBJ2-3 | . | TRBV19 | . | TGTGCCAGTAGTCCTGAGACAGGGAGGATGGATACGCAGTATTTT | CASSPETGRMDTQYF
TRBJ2-2 | . | TRBV30 | . | TGTGCCTGGAGTGCCGGGATCACCGGGGAGCTGTTTTTT | CAWSAGITGELFF
TRBJ1-2 | once | TRBV6-6 | . | TGTGCCAGCAGCCCTGTGATCGCCCAGTCTAACTATGGCTACACCTTC | CASSPVIAQSNYGYTF
TRBJ2-2 | . | TRBV7-2 | . | TGTGCCAGCAGCTTAGCCCCAGGGGGGACGAACACCGGGGAGCTGTTTTTT | CASSLAPGGTNTGELFF
TRBJ2-3 | . | TRBV5-1 | TRBD2 | TGCGCCAGCACCGGGACTAGCGGAGCAATAGATACGCAGTATTTT | CASTGTSGAIDTQYF
TRBJ2-3 | . | TRBV6-1 | TRBD2 | TGTGCCAGCAGTTCACTAGCGGGTAGCACAGATACGCAGTATTTT | CASSSLAGSTDTQYF
TRBJ2-1 | . | TRBV4-1 | . | TGCGCCAGCAGCCAAGATCTAGCCATCTACAATGAGCAGTTCTTC | CASSQDLAIYNEQFF
TRBJ2-1 | . | TRBV7-2 | . | TGTGCCAGCAGCTTTCCGGTTGACAATGAGCAGTTCTTC | CASSFPVDNEQFF
TRBJ1-2 | . | TRBV27 | . | TGTGCCAGCAGTTTAGGGGCAGGGTTTGGGTATGGCTACACCTTC | CASSLGAGFGYGYTF
TRBJ1-4 | . | TRBV15 | . | TGTGCCACCAGCAGGCGACAGGCCGGATATGGTGAAAAACTGTTTTTT | CATSRRQAGYGEKLFF
TRBJ2-2 | . | TRBV28 | . | TGTGCCAGCAAAAGCGGAGACACCGGGGAGCTGTTTTTT | CASKSGDTGELFF
TRBJ1-1 | . | TRBV28 | TRBD1 | TGTGCCAGCAGTCCCGGGACAGGGAGGTTCACTGAAGCTTTCTTT | CASSPGTGRFTEAFF
TRBJ2-2 | . | TRBV7-8 | TRBD2 | TGTGCCAGCAGCTTAGTGAGGACTAGCGGTCGCACCGGGGAGCTGTTTTTT | CASSLVRTSGRTGELFF
TRBJ2-5 | once | TRBV11-2 | . | TGTGCCAGCAGCTTAGACGTTCGGGAGCTATCCGGCGAGACCCAGTACTTC | CASSLDVRELSGETQYF
TRBJ2-2 | . | TRBV5-1 | . | TGCGCCAGCGGGATGGGAGTTACGGATGGTGACGGGGAGCTGTTTTTT | CASGMGVTDGDGELFF
TRBJ2-7 | . | TRBV9 | . | TGTGCCAGCAGCGTTGGCGGGACTTCAGAGCAGTACTTC | CASSVGGTSEQYF
TRBJ2-5 | . | TRBV30 | TRBD2 | TGTGCCTGGAGTGTCCTAGCGGGACTCCAAGAGACCCAGTACTTC | CAWSVLAGLQETQYF
TRBJ2-7 | . | TRBV6-1 | . | TGTGCCAGCAGTGAAAGCACTCCTAGCCCTTACTCCTACGAGCAGTACTTC | CASSESTPSPYSYEQYF
TRBJ1-1 | . | TRBV25-1 | . | TGTGCCACAGGACATAACACTGAAGCTTTCTTT | CATGHNTEAFF
TRBJ2-7 | . | TRBV27 | . | TGTGCCAGCAGTTTAACAGGAGTTCCCTACGAGCAGTACTTC | CASSLTGVPYEQYF
TRBJ1-5 | . | TRBV5-1 | TRBD1 | TGCGCCAGCAGCTTGGAGGGGACAGGGGGTGAACAGCATTTT | CASSLEGTGGEQHF
TRBJ1-4 | . | TRBV6-1 | TRBD1 | TGTGCCAGCAGGGACCGGGACAGGGGTGGAAAACTGTTTTTT | CASRDRDRGGKLFF
TRBJ1-2 | once | TRBV29-1 | TRBD1 | TGCAGCGTTGAAGTGACAGGGCGTTATGGCTACACCTTC | CSVEVTGRYGYTF
TRBJ1-2 | . | TRBV6-1 | . | TGTGCCAGCAGTGAACCGGGGAGATTCGCGGGGGAACTGGGTTGGGGCTATGGCTACACCTTC | CASSEPGRFAGELGWGYGYTF
TRBJ2-7 | . | TRBV28 | TRBD1 | TGTGCCAGCAGACCCGTTTCGGGACAGGGGCCATCCTACGAGCAGTACTTC | CASRPVSGQGPSYEQYF
TRBJ1-2 | . | TRBV5-1 | TRBD1 | TGCGCCAGCAGCTTGGCACAGGGGATGGGCTATGGCTACACCTTC | CASSLAQGMGYGYTF
TRBJ2-1 | . | TRBV5-4 | TRBD2 | TGTGCCAGCAGCTGGACTAGCGGGTTTGAGCAGTTCTTC | CASSWTSGFEQFF
TRBJ1-1 | . | TRBV7-3 | TRBD1 | TGTGCCAGCAGCCTTACAGGGGGCACTGAAGCTTTCTTT | CASSLTGGTEAFF
TRBJ1-1 | few | TRBV5-4 | TRBD1 | TGTGCCAGCAGCTCCCTGGACAGGGTGGATGAAGCTTTCTTT | CASSSLDRVDEAFF